The next 5 T cell receptor beta chains were all read from a single sample in a study of CD8+CD57+ T cells in acquired aplastic anemia. Genomic DNA templated the TCR beta VDJ and CDR3 profiling. TCRdb fed the reads into MiXCR, producing one record per CDR3 protein. The data contain about 220,000 distinct CDR3 sequences, 34% of them singletons. The sequenced sample was sorted CD4+, CD8+, or CD8+CD57+ T cells (not recorded which) from PBMCs. The receptors stem from a human donor in good health, serving as a control.

As regards this clonotype: The junction and the germline gene differ at one end; a read error may be behind it. The genes are TRBV20-1 and TRBJ2-3, with TRBD2 matching over 7 bases. CDR1 and CDR2 (germline): DFQATT, SNEGSKA (reference sequence). The CDR3 consists of 14 residues. The CDR3 loop reads CSASGGGGTDTQCF. CDR3 in DNA: TGCAGTGCTAGCGGCGGGGGAGGCACAGATACACAGTGTTTT.

The chain recombines TRBV29-1 with TRBJ1-2, with 7 bases matching TRBD1. V shed 6 bases and J 1 base; nucleotides not matched to a gene: 11. The CDR3 length is 15 residues. The germline V gene encodes CDR1 SQVTM and CDR2 ANQGSEA. The CDR3 nucleotides are TGCAGCGTGGGGGGCGAGGGACAGCTTAACTATGGCTACACCTTC. This encodes CSVGGEGQLNYGYTF.

The chain recombines TRBV2 with TRBJ1-1; TRBD1 is a possible D gene (5 bases). The CDR3 extends over 13 amino acids. The germline CDR1 and CDR2 sequences are SNHLY and FYNNEI. Deletions cut 5 bases from V and 7 bases from J, with 14 bases between. The CDR3 here is CASSFRQGGEAFF. The CDR3 DNA reads as TGTGCCAGCAGTTTCCGCCAGGGAGGTGAAGCTTTCTTT.

This clonotype was observed at least ten times. V and J are TRBV20-1 and TRBJ2-3, with unresolved D. The CDR3 runs to 15 residues. Germline V gives CDR1 DFQATT, CDR2 SNEGSKA (reference sequence). The V and J ends lost 6 bases and 2 bases respectively, with 18 bases between them. CDR3 protein: CSATDPVKPTDTQYF. The CDR3 nucleotides read TGCAGTGCCACCGACCCCGTTAAACCCACAGATACGCAGTATTTT.

This clonotype has ten or more counts. The genes are TRBV9 and TRBJ1-3, with D uncertain. CDR1 and CDR2 (germline): SGDLS, YYNGEE. This CDR3 comprises 13 residues. V was clipped by 0 bases and J by 4 bases, with 5 bases between them. The CDR3, as DNA: TGTGCCAGCAGCGTAGCTCCCGGAAACACCATATATTTT. This translates into CASSVAPGNTIYF.